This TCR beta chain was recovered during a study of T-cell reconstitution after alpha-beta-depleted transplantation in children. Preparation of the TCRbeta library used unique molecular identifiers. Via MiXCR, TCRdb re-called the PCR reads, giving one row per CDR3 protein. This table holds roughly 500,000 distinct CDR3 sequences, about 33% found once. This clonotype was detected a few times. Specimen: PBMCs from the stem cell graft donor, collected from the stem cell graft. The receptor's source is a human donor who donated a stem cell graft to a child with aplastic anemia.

CDR3 nucleotide sequence: TGCGCCAGCAGCTTGGTCGTCGGGAGGGCCGGAGAGACCCAGTACTTC. This translates into CASSLVVGRAGETQYF. V is TRBV5-1 and J is TRBJ2-5; 8 positions match TRBD2. This CDR3 has 16 residues. Germline assignment: CDR1 SGHRS and CDR2 YFSETQ. Unmatched junction bases numbered 8, after V lost 0 bases and J lost 4 bases.